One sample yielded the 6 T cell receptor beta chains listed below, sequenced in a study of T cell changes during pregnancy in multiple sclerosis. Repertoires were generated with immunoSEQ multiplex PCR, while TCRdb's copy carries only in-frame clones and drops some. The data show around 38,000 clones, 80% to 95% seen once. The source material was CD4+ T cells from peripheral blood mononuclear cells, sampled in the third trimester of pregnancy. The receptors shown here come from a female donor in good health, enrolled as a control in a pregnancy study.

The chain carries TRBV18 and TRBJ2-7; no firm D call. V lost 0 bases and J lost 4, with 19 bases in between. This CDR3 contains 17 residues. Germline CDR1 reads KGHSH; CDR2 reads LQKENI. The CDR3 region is CASSPPVAARLGYEQYF. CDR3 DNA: TGTGCCAGCTCACCACCGGTCGCGGCCCGACTCGGTTACGAGCAGTACTTC.

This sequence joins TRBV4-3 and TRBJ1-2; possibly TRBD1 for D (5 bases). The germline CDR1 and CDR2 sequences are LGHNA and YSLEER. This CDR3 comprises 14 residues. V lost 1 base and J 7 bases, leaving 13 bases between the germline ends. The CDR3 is CASSQGRGTAGYTF. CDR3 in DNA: TGCGCCAGCAGCCAAGGGAGGGGTACGGCTGGCTACACCTTC.

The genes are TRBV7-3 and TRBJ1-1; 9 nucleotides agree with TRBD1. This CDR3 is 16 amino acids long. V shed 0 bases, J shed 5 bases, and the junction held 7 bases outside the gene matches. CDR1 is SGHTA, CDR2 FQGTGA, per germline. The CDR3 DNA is TGTGCCAGCAGCTTAACCCCGGGACAGGGAAGAACTGAAGCTTTCTTT. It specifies CASSLTPGQGRTEAFF.

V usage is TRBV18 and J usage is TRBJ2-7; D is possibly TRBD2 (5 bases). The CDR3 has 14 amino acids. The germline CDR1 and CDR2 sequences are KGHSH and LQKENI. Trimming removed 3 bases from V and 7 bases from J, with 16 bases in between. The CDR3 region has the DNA TGTGCCAGCTCACCTTTGGCAGGAGGAGATGAGCAGTACTTC. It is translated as CASSPLAGGDEQYF.

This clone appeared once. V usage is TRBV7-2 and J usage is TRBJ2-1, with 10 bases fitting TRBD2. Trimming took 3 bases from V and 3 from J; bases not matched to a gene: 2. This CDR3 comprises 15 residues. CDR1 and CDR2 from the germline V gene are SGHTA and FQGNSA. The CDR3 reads CASSFVAGGYNEQFF. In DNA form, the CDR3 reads TGTGCCAGCAGCTTTGTAGCGGGGGGCTACAATGAGCAGTTCTTC.

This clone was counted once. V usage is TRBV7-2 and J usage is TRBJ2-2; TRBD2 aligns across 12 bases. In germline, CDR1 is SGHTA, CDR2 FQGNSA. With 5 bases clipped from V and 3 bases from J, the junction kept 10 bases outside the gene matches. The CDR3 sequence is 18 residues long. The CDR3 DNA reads TGTGCCAGCAGCCTCGCATCGGGACTAGCGGGTTACACCGGGGAGCTGTTTTTT. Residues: CASSLASGLAGYTGELFF.